This T cell receptor beta chain was sequenced during a study of regulatory T cells in long-lasting Graves disease. Study results and caveats: The study found TRBV28, TRBJ1-2 and TRBJ2-5 favored in persistent disease. It is possible that accuracy was reduced by the small size of the sample.

Many counts were recorded for this clonotype. Its antigen is unknown. Time point in this sample: newly diagnosed GD, antithyroid drugs for less than 3 months. Researchers made the TCR library from RNA that was extracted from PBMCs. Building of the TCR beta libraries involved iRepertoire HTBI primers and Arm-PCR of CDR3 regions. TCRdb passed the multiplex PCR reads through MiXCR, listing each CDR3 protein once. Here the sample spans approximately 470,000 distinct CDR3 sequences, about 17% being singletons. The CDR3 is 15 residues long. The germline V gene encodes CDR1 SNHLY and CDR2 FYNNEI. The junction had 6 bases not matched to a gene; V was cut back by 6 bases and J by 4 bases. The same sample was also used in a study of T cells in Graves' hyperthyroidism and ophthalmopathy. From that study: With the HTBI primer set, the TCR CDR3 went through a first round of RT-PCR. Blood held most thyroid clonotypes expanded above 0.001 frequency.

The sequenced sample was peripheral blood mononuclear cells (PBMCs), obtained at new diagnosis, from a patient treated with antithyroid drugs. The sequence derives from a man aged 35 to 55 with Graves disease. The V call is TRBV2, the J call TRBJ2-1; 10 nucleotides agree with TRBD2. The CDR3 nucleotides read TGTGCCAGCAGGACGGGACTAGCGCATTACAATGAGCAGTTCTTC. Protein: CASRTGLAHYNEQFF. Filled out from reference TRBV2 and TRBJ2-1, the complete variable domain reads EPEVTQTPSHQVTQMGQEVILRCVPISNHLYFYWYRQILGQKVEFLVSFYNNEISEKSEIFDDQFSVERPDGSNFTLKIRSTKLEDSAMYFCASRTGLAHYNEQFFGPGTRLTVL.